This T cell receptor beta chain was found in a study of CD8 T cells in Susac syndrome. Note on this clonotype: The antigen is undetermined.

Reverse transcription of about 0.45 to 1 ug RNA was carried out with random hexamers. The immunoSEQ assay covered 54 Vbeta and 13 Jbeta segments for CDR3. MiXCR, run by TCRdb on the immunoSEQ multiplex PCR reads, gives a single entry per CDR3 protein. Of a few hundred thousand distinct CDR3 sequences in the sample, 80% to 90% were seen once. The authors negatively isolated CD8+ and CD4+ T cells and FACS-enriched TEMRA cells. Study-wide results and caveats: The study's TCR sequencing and HLA analysis covered a relatively small number of individuals, and the study acknowledged this.

Germline trimming cut 6 bases from V and 2 bases from J; bases unmatched to any gene: 4. The germline gives CDR1 MNHEY, CDR2 SMNVEV (reference sequence). CDR3 length: 15 residues. Sequencing used CD8+ T cells from PBMCs. This TCR came from a human donor with multiple sclerosis. The rearrangement uses TRBV27 and TRBJ2-7; TRBD2 matches at 13 bases. The CDR3 DNA follows: TGTGCCAGCAGCCTAGGGACTAGCGGGGCCTACGAGCAGTACTTC. It is translated as CASSLGTSGAYEQYF.